The rows below give T cell receptor beta chains drawn from one sample of a study of cytomegalovirus exposure and HLA in healthy donors. Using immunoSEQ multiplex PCR, the repertoire was profiled, and TCRdb retains in-frame clones only, with some absent. The table lists under 200,000 clones, around 78% of them singletons, with 2.5% to 4% in the top ten. Sequences were obtained from PBMCs. The receptor set was obtained from a woman aged 45 to 65 in good health and CMV-seropositive. CDR3s include the opening cysteine and the closing phenylalanine or tryptophan. The order of the fields is CDR3 DNA, CDR3 protein, clone size, V gene, D gene, J gene. D genes are given only for firm matches. Part of the rows lack a size; the others show once, few, many or a class for expanded clones.

cdr3_nt: TGTGCCAGCAGGCGGGACAGGGGCTGGAGAAGTAGCAATCAGCCCCAGCATTTT
cdr3_aa: CASRRDRGWRSSNQPQHF
clone_size: .
v_call: TRBV28
d_call: TRBD1
j_call: TRBJ1-5

cdr3_nt: TGCGCCAGCAGCCCACATGGGGCGGGAGGGGACGAGCAGTACTTC
cdr3_aa: CASSPHGAGGDEQYF
clone_size: .
v_call: TRBV4-1
d_call: TRBD2
j_call: TRBJ2-7

cdr3_nt: TGTGCCAGCAGTTTAGCGGTCCGGCAGGGCCATCAGCCCCAGCATTTT
cdr3_aa: CASSLAVRQGHQPQHF
clone_size: few
v_call: TRBV28
d_call: .
j_call: TRBJ1-5

cdr3_nt: TGTGCCAGCAGCTTAGGAACGTCGGGGGGCACAGATACGCAGTATTTT
cdr3_aa: CASSLGTSGGTDTQYF
clone_size: .
v_call: TRBV7-2
d_call: .
j_call: TRBJ2-3

cdr3_nt: TGTGCCAGCAGCTTACAGGGGTCGAGTGAAAAACTGTTTTTT
cdr3_aa: CASSLQGSSEKLFF
clone_size: few
v_call: TRBV5-5
d_call: TRBD1
j_call: TRBJ1-4

cdr3_nt: TGTGCCAGTAGGACAGGGGGCAGGTTAGGCTACACCTTC
cdr3_aa: CASRTGGRLGYTF
clone_size: .
v_call: TRBV19
d_call: TRBD1
j_call: TRBJ1-2

cdr3_nt: TGTGCCAGCTCATCACAGGGGGACAATTCACCCCTCCACTTT
cdr3_aa: CASSSQGDNSPLHF
clone_size: .
v_call: TRBV18
d_call: TRBD1
j_call: TRBJ1-6

cdr3_nt: TGTGCCAGCAGCTTAGGGACTAGCGGGAGGGCTGCCTACGAGCAGTACTTC
cdr3_aa: CASSLGTSGRAAYEQYF
clone_size: .
v_call: TRBV7-6
d_call: TRBD2
j_call: TRBJ2-7

cdr3_nt: TGTGCCAGCAGCTTAGTCCCGGCAGCGAGCTCTGGAAACACCATATATTTT
cdr3_aa: CASSLVPAASSGNTIYF
clone_size: .
v_call: TRBV11-2
d_call: .
j_call: TRBJ1-3

cdr3_nt: TGTGCCTCCGGATCTAGGGGTCTTCGCACAGATACGCAGTATTTT
cdr3_aa: CASGSRGLRTDTQYF
clone_size: .
v_call: TRBV2
d_call: .
j_call: TRBJ2-3

cdr3_nt: TGTGCCAGCAAATGGACAGTGAACACTGAAGCTTTCTTT
cdr3_aa: CASKWTVNTEAFF
clone_size: .
v_call: TRBV6-5
d_call: .
j_call: TRBJ1-1

cdr3_nt: TGTGCCAGCAGCTCAGGGAAATCGGGCAATCAGCCCCAGCATTTT
cdr3_aa: CASSSGKSGNQPQHF
clone_size: .
v_call: TRBV11-2
d_call: .
j_call: TRBJ1-5

cdr3_nt: TGTGCCAGCAGCTCAGCGGGGGCCTCTAAGGAGCAGTACTTC
cdr3_aa: CASSSAGASKEQYF
clone_size: once
v_call: TRBV11-1
d_call: TRBD2
j_call: TRBJ2-7

cdr3_nt: TGTGCCAGCTCACTCCTAGCGGGGGAATTGGAGACCCAGTACTTC
cdr3_aa: CASSLLAGELETQYF
clone_size: .
v_call: TRBV18
d_call: TRBD2
j_call: TRBJ2-5

cdr3_nt: TGTGCCAGTAGTCAACAGGGGGCCTCTGGAAACACCATATATTTT
cdr3_aa: CASSQQGASGNTIYF
clone_size: .
v_call: TRBV19
d_call: TRBD1
j_call: TRBJ1-3

cdr3_nt: TGTGCCAGCAGCTTGGTAGGACTAGCGGGGAACAATGAGCAGTTCTTC
cdr3_aa: CASSLVGLAGNNEQFF
clone_size: once
v_call: TRBV5-6
d_call: TRBD2
j_call: TRBJ2-1

cdr3_nt: TGTGCCTGGAGCCCCACGACAGTAGGGGACACTGAAGCTTTCTTT
cdr3_aa: CAWSPTTVGDTEAFF
clone_size: .
v_call: TRBV30
d_call: .
j_call: TRBJ1-1

cdr3_nt: TGTGCCTGGAGGCGGGGGGGCGTGAATGAGCAGTTCTTC
cdr3_aa: CAWRRGGVNEQFF
clone_size: .
v_call: TRBV30
d_call: TRBD2
j_call: TRBJ2-1